Sequencing of this TCR beta chain was carried out in a study of blood T cell repertoires in COVID-19. The overall study: The United States, Italy and Spain were the sources of the acute and convalescent COVID-19 samples. Nucleic acid was either cDNA or gDNA, and it came from T cells, B-cell-depleted T cells, or PBMCs.

Germline V gene data show CDR1 as SGHTA and CDR2 as FQGTGA. The CDR3 contains 15 residues. V was pared by 5 bases and J by 6 bases, with 7 bases of the junction left unmatched. As processed by the authors: Reference gene primers were amplified, and this amplification served to estimate nucleated cell counts. TCRdb keeps only in-frame clones here, not all; method: immunoSEQ multiplex PCR. D and trimming come from the DNA, and the V and J calls and clone size come from that table. This sample yields 150,000 to 200,000 clones, of which around 85% are seen a single time; approximately 8.9% belongs to the top ten.

Sequenced material: peripheral blood. The chain carries TRBV7-3 and TRBJ2-1; 10 bases match TRBD1. This TCR derives from a woman aged 55-70 years with acute or convalescent COVID-19. The CDR3 here is CASSLSGTGVNEQFF. CDR3 in DNA: TGTGCCAGCAGCCTCTCCGGGACAGGGGTCAATGAGCAGTTCTTC.